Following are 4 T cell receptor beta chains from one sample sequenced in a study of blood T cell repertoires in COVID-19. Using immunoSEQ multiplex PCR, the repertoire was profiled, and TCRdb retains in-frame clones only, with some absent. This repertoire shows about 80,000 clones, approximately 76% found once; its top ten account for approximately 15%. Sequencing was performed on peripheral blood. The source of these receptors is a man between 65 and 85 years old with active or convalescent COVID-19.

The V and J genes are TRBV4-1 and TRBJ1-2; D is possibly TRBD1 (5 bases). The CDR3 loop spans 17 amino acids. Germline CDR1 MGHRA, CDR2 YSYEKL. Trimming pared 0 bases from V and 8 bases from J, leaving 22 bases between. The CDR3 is CASSQDKVVGGAEGYTF. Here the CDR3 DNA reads TGCGCCAGCAGCCAAGACAAGGTGGTTGGCGGGGCGGAAGGCTACACCTTC.

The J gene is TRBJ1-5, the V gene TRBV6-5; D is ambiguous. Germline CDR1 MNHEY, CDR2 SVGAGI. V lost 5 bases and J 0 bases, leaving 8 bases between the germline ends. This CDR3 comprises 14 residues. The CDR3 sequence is CASSQAYSNQPQHF. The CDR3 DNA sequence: TGTGCCAGCAGTCAGGCATATAGCAATCAGCCCCAGCATTTT.

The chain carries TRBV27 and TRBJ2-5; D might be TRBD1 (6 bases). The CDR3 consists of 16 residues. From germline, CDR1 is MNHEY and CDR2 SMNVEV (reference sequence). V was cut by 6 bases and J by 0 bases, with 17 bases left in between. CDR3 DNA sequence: TGTGCCAGCAGCTTAGGACAGACCGGGTACCAAGAGACCCAGTACTTC. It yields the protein CASSLGQTGYQETQYF.

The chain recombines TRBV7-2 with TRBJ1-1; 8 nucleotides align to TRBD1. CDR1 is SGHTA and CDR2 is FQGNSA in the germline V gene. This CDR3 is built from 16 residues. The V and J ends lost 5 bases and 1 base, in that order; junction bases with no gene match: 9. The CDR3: CASSILPGQENTEAFF. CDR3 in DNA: TGTGCCAGCAGCATTCTGCCGGGACAGGAGAACACTGAAGCTTTCTTT.